Listed here are 6 T cell receptor beta chains from one sample, sequenced in a study of blood T cell repertoires in COVID-19. The repertoire was sequenced with immunoSEQ multiplex PCR; TCRdb's copy has only in-frame clones and lacks some. The sample holds 76,000 or so clones, almost 85% seen once. Sequencing input: peripheral blood. The receptors stem from a man between 50 and 59 years old with acute or convalescent COVID-19.

The rearrangement links TRBV28 to TRBJ2-6; D is possibly TRBD1 (7 bases). Germline V gene sequence: CDR1 MDHEN, CDR2 SYDVKM. There are 20 residues in the CDR3. Between the trimmed V and J ends, which lost 5 bases and 1 base, there was a span of 24 bases. The CDR3 sequence is CASSPAGFGTASSGANVLTF. CDR3 sequence (DNA): TGTGCCAGCAGTCCGGCGGGGTTCGGGACAGCTTCATCTGGGGCCAACGTCCTGACTTTC.

The V call is TRBV4-3, the J call TRBJ2-6; TRBD2 matches 11 bases. CDR1 LGHNA and CDR2 YSLEER come from the germline V gene. The V gene end was trimmed by 0 bases and the J gene end by 3 bases; junction bases not matched to a gene: 10. CDR3 length: 20 amino acids. In DNA, the CDR3 is TGCGCCAGCAGCCAAGATCCTACTAGCGGGGGCAACGTTGGGGCCAACGTCCTGACTTTC. This gives the protein CASSQDPTSGGNVGANVLTF.

The chain has TRBV19 and TRBJ1-1, with D uncertain. V was cut by 1 base and J by 3 bases, with 3 bases left in between. Germline V lookup: CDR1 LNHDA, CDR2 SQIVND (reference sequence). This CDR3 is built from 12 residues. The CDR3 protein is CASSIAYTEAFF. CDR3 bases: TGTGCCAGTAGTATAGCCTACACTGAAGCTTTCTTT.

This chain uses TRBV11-2 with TRBJ1-1; the match to TRBD1 covers 9 bases. The CDR3 consists of 17 residues. The V gene's germline CDR1 is SGHAT and CDR2 FQNNGV. The V gene end was trimmed by 5 bases and the J gene end by 0 bases; junction bases not matched to a gene: 10. CDR3 region: CASSLRGGQGMNTEAFF. In DNA, the CDR3 is TGTGCCAGCAGCCTCCGAGGGGGACAGGGAATGAACACTGAAGCTTTCTTT.

This clone was seen just once. This chain links TRBV6-2 or TRBV6-3 with TRBJ2-7, with D possibly TRBD1 on 5 matching bases. The CDR3 loop spans 17 amino acids. The germline V gene has CDR1 MNHEY and CDR2 SVGEGT. Trimming stripped 7 bases from V and 1 base from J, with 23 bases between. CDR3 residues: CASTPSVGLTSSYEQYF. The CDR3 DNA reads TGTGCCAGCACCCCTTCTGTGGGGCTAACCTCGTCCTACGAGCAGTACTTC.

The genes are TRBV5-4 and TRBJ1-2, with D tentatively TRBD1 (6 bases). Trimming stripped 3 bases from V and 1 base from J, with 13 bases between. The CDR3 sequence is 15 residues long. Germline CDR1 and CDR2: SGHNT and YYREEE (reference sequence). CDR3 in amino acids: CASSSTGFFNYGYTF. The CDR3, as DNA: TGTGCCAGCAGCTCAACAGGGTTCTTTAACTATGGCTACACCTTC.